The source of this TCR beta chain is a study of blood T cell repertoires in COVID-19. As for the study in general: T cells, B-cell-depleted T cells, or PBMCs provided the cDNA or gDNA that served as material.

Only a few counts were recorded for this clone. This CDR3 is built from 14 residues. Trimming shortened V by 5 bases and J by 0 bases, and 11 bases separated the two germline ends. In germline, CDR1 is MNHEY, CDR2 SVGAGI. Assay: immunoSEQ multiplex PCR; the TCRdb copy retains only in-frame clones and omits some. Of hundreds of thousands of clones listed, 86% are singletons. This receptor was obtained from a woman between 25 and 40 years old with active or convalescent COVID-19. This chain connects TRBV6-5 to TRBJ2-7; a weak D match, TRBD2 (5 bases). Sample: peripheral blood. CDR3 in amino acids: CASSPGLGSYEQYF. The CDR3 nucleotides are TGTGCCAGCAGTCCAGGACTGGGCTCCTACGAGCAGTACTTC.